The clone carrying this TCR beta chain was seen only a few times. Its target is unknown. Trimming took off 9 bases at V and 4 bases at J, with 15 bases between the two ends. The CDR3 has 13 residues. Germline-derived CDR1 and CDR2 are SNHLY and FYNNEI. Patients were left out if they had other autoimmune diseases, uncontrolled infections, pregnancy or lactation. Amplified TCR beta CDR3 regions were obtained using RNA transcripts as template. The authors performed first-round RT-PCR with HTBI primers and then a second-round multiplex PCR. TCRdb itself ran the multiplex PCR reads through MiXCR, one entry per CDR3 protein. The sample records hundreds of thousands of distinct CDR3 sequences, less than 55% being singletons. The source of the sample is a study of Graves' ophthalmopathy and Graves' hyperthyroidism. Overall study findings and caveats: Most thyroid-expanded clonotypes exceeding 0.001 frequency were also found in blood. Distinction of ophthalmopathy from stable hyperthyroidism by a 13-signature model reached approximately 90% sensitivity and 65% to 83% specificity. Sensitivity of roughly 71% and specificity of nearly 75% were achieved by the model that predicted ophthalmopathy progression.

This TCR was sampled from an adult man with Graves' ophthalmopathy. V usage is TRBV2 and J usage is TRBJ1-1, with D perhaps matching TRBD1 (6 bases). Sequenced: peripheral blood. CDR3 sequence: CASLQGEGTEAFF. The CDR3 region has the DNA TGTGCCAGTCTACAGGGAGAAGGCACTGAAGCTTTCTTT.